Below, 32 T cell receptor beta chains from the same sample are listed, as sequenced in a study of shared clonotypes between healthy human individuals. Measured with immunoSEQ multiplex PCR; TCRdb has only the in-frame clones, and not every one. The table records approximately 2,000,000 clones, approximately 92% of them present only once. Terminally differentiated effector memory CD45RA+ cells were left out of the naive CD8 fraction, which was CD45RO-negative and positively selected for CCR7. Sample: naive CD8+ T cells from PBMCs. These TCRs come from a man aged 18-30 years in good health. Some clones in this sample may be carry-over from other donors' samples.

The chain recombines TRBV5-8 with TRBJ2-7; D is perhaps TRBD1 (6 bases). V lost 5 bases to trimming and J lost 2 bases, with 11 bases between them. Looked up from germline, CDR1 is SGHTS and CDR2 is YDEGEE. This CDR3 has 13 residues. The CDR3 is CASRMTGTYEQYF. The DNA of the CDR3 is TGTGCCAGCAGAATGACAGGAACCTACGAGCAGTACTTC.

This clone was seen once. The chain couples TRBV7-2 to TRBJ2-7, with D uncertain. Per the germline V gene, CDR1 is SGHTA and CDR2 is FQGNSA. The CDR3 runs to 15 residues. V lost 2 bases to trimming and J lost 7 bases, with 18 bases between them. DNA for the CDR3: TGTGCCAGCAGCTTAATCGGCCCCCTCGGGTGGGAGCAGTACTTC. It is translated as CASSLIGPLGWEQYF.

This chain uses TRBV4-1 with TRBJ2-1; 7 bases match TRBD2. V trimming: 0 bases; J trimming: 6 bases; junction bases outside the gene matches: 11. In germline, CDR1 is MGHRA, CDR2 YSYEKL. The CDR3 contains 17 residues. The CDR3: CASSQEVWAGEANEQFF. The CDR3 region has the DNA TGCGCCAGCAGCCAAGAAGTATGGGCGGGAGAAGCCAATGAGCAGTTCTTC.

The V call is TRBV6-5, the J call TRBJ1-1; D is unclear. The germline CDR1 and CDR2 sequences are MNHEY and SVGAGI. The length of the CDR3 is 14 residues. V was trimmed by 4 bases and J by 1 base, leaving 10 bases between them. CDR3 in amino acids: CASSSWYGNTEAFF. The CDR3 bases are TGTGCCAGCAGTTCTTGGTACGGGAACACTGAAGCTTTCTTT.

This clone has more than one count but fewer than ten. The chain couples TRBV2 to TRBJ1-1; possibly TRBD1 for D (6 bases). The germline V and J ends were trimmed by 0 bases and 1 base, with 12 bases remaining between them. Germline values: CDR1 SNHLY, CDR2 FYNNEI. The CDR3 is made up of 16 amino acids. The CDR3 protein is CASSEARGGGNTEAFF. In DNA, the CDR3 is TGTGCCAGCAGTGAAGCGCGAGGAGGGGGGAACACTGAAGCTTTCTTT.

This clone was observed a handful of times. CDR3 in amino acids: CATSRGRTLEAFF. The CDR3 nucleotides are TGTGCCACCAGCAGAGGTAGAACGCTCGAAGCTTTCTTT. This chain connects TRBV15 to TRBJ1-1; D gene uncertain. The length of the CDR3 is 13 residues. The V end was cut by 1 base, the J end by 8 bases, with 11 bases between. Germline CDR1 LNHNV, CDR2 YYDKDF (reference sequence).

The V and J genes are TRBV5-6 and TRBJ2-5; possibly TRBD1 for D (6 bases). The germline V gene has CDR1 SGHDT and CDR2 YYEEEE. V was clipped by 3 bases and J by 5 bases, with 14 bases between them. The CDR3 runs 14 residues. Written as DNA, the CDR3 is TGTGCCAGCAGCTCATCACAGGGTAGCGAGACCCAGTACTTC. This gives the protein CASSSSQGSETQYF.

The chain links TRBV28 to TRBJ2-7; 8 bases are shared with TRBD1. CDR3 size: 15 residues. Looked up from germline, CDR1 is MDHEN and CDR2 is SYDVKM. The trim removed 1 base at V and 7 bases at J, leaving 9 bases unmatched. The CDR3 region is CASSLSRTGRGEQYF. In DNA, the CDR3 is TGTGCCAGCAGTTTATCTAGGACAGGGCGTGGGGAGCAGTACTTC. The full variable domain, its missing parts supplied by reference TRBV28 and TRBJ2-7, is DVKVTQSSRYLVKRTGEKVFLECVQDMDHENMFWYRQDPGLGLRLIYFSYDVKMKEKGDIPEGYSVSREKKERFSLILESASTNQTSMYLCASSLSRTGRGEQYFGPGTRLTVT.

The genes are TRBV19 and TRBJ2-5, with unresolved D. The germline V gene encodes CDR1 LNHDA and CDR2 SQIVND (reference sequence). CDR3 length equals 14 residues. V was trimmed by 3 bases and J by 0 bases, leaving 8 bases between them. In DNA form, the CDR3 reads TGTGCCAGTAGTATGTACGGGTACCAAGAGACCCAGTACTTC. Translation gives CASSMYGYQETQYF.

J is TRBJ2-7 and V is TRBV6-6; D gene ambiguous. The ends were cut back, 0 bases at V and 4 bases at J, with 10 bases in the middle. Per germline, CDR1 MNHNY and CDR2 SVGAGI (reference sequence). The CDR3 has 14 residues. The CDR3 DNA follows: TGTGCCAGCAGTTACTCGGTGACGCATTACGAGCAGTACTTC. Amino acid sequence: CASSYSVTHYEQYF.

In regard to this clone: This specimen includes other DNA sequences encoding the same CDR3. The rearrangement links TRBV9 to TRBJ2-7; the match to TRBD2 covers 8 bases. Germline values: CDR1 SGDLS, CDR2 YYNGEE. V trimming: 4 bases; J trimming: 0 bases; junction bases outside the gene matches: 3. The CDR3 contains 14 residues. Here the CDR3 DNA reads TGTGCCAGCAGCTTAGCGGGATCCTCCTACGAGCAGTACTTC. As protein: CASSLAGSSYEQYF.

The genes are TRBV25-1 and TRBJ1-2; unclear D gene. The CDR3 spans 13 residues. Between the trimmed V and J ends, which lost 4 bases and 8 bases, there was a span of 14 bases. The germline CDR1 and CDR2 sequences are MGHDK and SYGVNS. CDR3 residues: CASSAPEGLGYTF. The CDR3, as DNA: TGTGCCAGCAGTGCCCCCGAAGGGTTAGGCTACACCTTC.

The CDR3: CASAGQPHSYEQYF. Here the CDR3 DNA reads TGTGCCAGCGCCGGCCAGCCCCACTCCTACGAGCAGTACTTC. The chain recombines TRBV13 with TRBJ2-7; D ambiguous. Germline CDR1 and CDR2: PRHDT and FYEKMQ (reference sequence). The V end lost 8 bases, the J end lost 0 bases, and 14 bases lay between the germline ends. This CDR3 is 14 amino acids long. The entire variable domain, with the rest obtained from reference TRBV13 and TRBJ2-7, is as follows: AAGVIQSPRHLIKEKRETATLKCYPIPRHDTVYWYQQGPGQDPQFLISFYEKMQSDKGSIPDRFSAQQFSDYHSELNMSSLELGDSALYFCASAGQPHSYEQYFGPGTRLTVT.

In the case of this clone: Other DNA sequences in the same sample also yield this CDR3. The chain recombines TRBV5-1 with TRBJ2-7; D not certain. The V end was cut by 0 bases, the J end by 3 bases, with 7 bases between. Germline loops: CDR1 SGHRS, CDR2 YFSETQ. CDR3 length: 13 amino acids. The CDR3 reads CASSLESSYEQYF. The CDR3 DNA is TGCGCCAGCAGCTTGGAGTCTAGCTACGAGCAGTACTTC. Combining the CDR3 with reference TRBV5-1 and TRBJ2-7 gives the whole variable domain KAGVTQTPRYLIKTRGQQVTLSCSPISGHRSVSWYQQTPGQGLQFLFEYFSETQRNKGNFPGRFSGRQFSNSRSEMNVSTLELGDSALYLCASSLESSYEQYFGPGTRLTVT.

The chain links TRBV10-1 to TRBJ2-1, with 10 bases aligning to TRBD1. The junction had 2 bases not matched to a gene; V was cut back by 3 bases and J by 3 bases. The CDR3 is made up of 15 amino acids. Germline lookup yields CDR1 WNHNN and CDR2 SYGVQD (reference sequence). The CDR3 loop reads CASSDGTGDYNEQFF. DNA of the CDR3: TGCGCCAGCAGTGACGGGACAGGGGACTACAATGAGCAGTTCTTC.

The rearrangement links TRBV14 to TRBJ2-1; D call uncertain. CDR3 length equals 18 residues. V was shortened by 1 base and J by 8 bases, with 24 bases between the two germline ends. Germline lookup yields CDR1 SGHDN and CDR2 FVKESK. Here the CDR3 DNA reads TGTGCCAGCAGCCAAGGTGTTACCCCCACAAGCATCCTCCATGAGCAGTTCTTC. This codes for CASSQGVTPTSILHEQFF.

On this clone itself: This may be a read error, as it is one base from a much larger clone. Different DNA sequences within this sample yield the same CDR3. The chain recombines TRBV5-5 with TRBJ2-7; D gene uncertain. Germline CDR1 and CDR2: SGHKS and YYEKEE (reference sequence). The CDR3 covers 11 residues. V lost 4 bases and J 0 bases, leaving 2 bases between the germline ends. In nucleotides, the CDR3 is TGTGCCAGCAGCCACTCCTACGAGCAGTACTTC. This translates into CASSHSYEQYF. Based on the CDR3 plus reference TRBV5-5 and TRBJ2-7, the full variable domain is DAGVTQSPTHLIKTRGQQVTLRCSPISGHKSVSWYQQVLGQGPQFIFQYYEKEERGRGNFPDRFSARQFPNYSSELNVNALLLGDSALYLCASSHSYEQYFGPGTRLTVT.

As regards this clone: Additional DNA sequences in this sample encode the identical CDR3. The CDR3 DNA sequence: TGTGCCAGCAGTCTACGGGACGCCTCCTACAATGAGCAGTTCTTC. This sequence encodes CASSLRDASYNEQFF. V and J are TRBV27 and TRBJ2-1; D could derive from TRBD1 or TRBD2 (5 bases each). This CDR3 contains 15 residues. CDR1 MNHEY and CDR2 SMNVEV come from the germline V gene (reference sequence). The ends were cut back, 5 bases at V and 0 bases at J, with 11 bases in the middle.

The chain couples TRBV6-6 to TRBJ1-2; D is unclear. The V end lost 0 bases, the J end lost 5 bases, and 7 bases lay between the germline ends. Germline CDR1 is MNHNY and CDR2 is SVGAGI (reference sequence). The CDR3 contains 13 residues. CDR3 coding DNA: TGTGCCAGCAGTTACTCCGCGACATATGGCTACACCTTC. Translating gives CASSYSATYGYTF.

This clone was counted a single time. The genes are TRBV5-1 and TRBJ1-1; 9 bases match TRBD1. With 4 bases clipped from V and 2 bases from J, the junction kept 9 bases outside the gene matches. The CDR3 runs to 16 residues. Germline CDR1 reads SGHRS; CDR2 reads YFSETQ. Here the CDR3 reads CASSPDRGDLNTEAFF. CDR3 DNA: TGCGCCAGCAGCCCGGACAGGGGAGACCTCAACACTGAAGCTTTCTTT.

Details on this clone: The sample has other DNA sequences that encode this CDR3 too. This chain links TRBV2 with TRBJ2-1; D may be TRBD2 (7 bases). Trimming removed 6 bases at V and 0 bases at J, with 12 bases between. CDR1 SNHLY and CDR2 FYNNEI come from the germline V gene. The length of the CDR3 is 15 residues. The CDR3 protein is CASSEGGYSYNEQFF. The DNA of the CDR3 is TGTGCCAGCAGCGAGGGGGGGTACTCCTACAATGAGCAGTTCTTC.

This clone was seen just once. The CDR3, as DNA: TGTGCCAGCTCACCCACAGGGGTAGCTGAAGCTTTCTTT. Its protein product is CASSPTGVAEAFF. The chain uses TRBV18 and TRBJ1-1; 7 bases match TRBD1. Germline V gives CDR1 KGHSH, CDR2 LQKENI. The length of the CDR3 is 13 residues. V dropped 3 bases and J dropped 6; count of bases not matched to a gene: 4.

The J gene is TRBJ2-7, the V gene TRBV7-9; weak D call: TRBD2 (7 bases). The ends were cut back, 5 bases at V and 4 bases at J, with 9 bases in the middle. Per germline, CDR1 SEHNR and CDR2 FQNEAQ (reference sequence). CDR3 size: 12 residues. CDR3 region: CASSAGAYEQYF. The CDR3 bases are TGTGCCAGCAGCGCGGGGGCTTACGAGCAGTACTTC. The full variable domain, completed using reference TRBV7-9 and TRBJ2-7, is DTGVSQNPRHKITKRGQNVTFRCDPISEHNRLYWYRQTLGQGPEFLTYFQNEAQLEKSRLLSDRFSAERPKGSFSTLEIQRTEQGDSAMYLCASSAGAYEQYFGPGTRLTVT.

The chain couples TRBV10-3 to TRBJ2-5; either TRBD1 or TRBD2 may supply D (5 bases each). CDR3 size: 16 residues. V lost 2 bases to trimming and J lost 5 bases, with 18 bases between them. Looked up from germline, CDR1 is ENHRY and CDR2 is SYGVKD. DNA of the CDR3: TGTGCCATCAGTGAGGTCACGGAAGGAGAGGGGGAGACCCAGTACTTC. Encoded protein: CAISEVTEGEGETQYF.

V gene TRBV10-2 combines with J gene TRBJ2-2, with TRBD2 identical over 9 bases. Per germline, CDR1 WSHSY and CDR2 SAAADI. The CDR3 is made up of 16 amino acids. With 6 bases clipped from V and 1 base from J, the junction kept 6 bases outside the gene matches. The CDR3 is CASSSPSGENTGELFF. The CDR3 region has the DNA TGCGCCAGCAGCTCCCCTAGCGGGGAGAACACCGGGGAGCTGTTTTTT.

The genes are TRBV5-6 and TRBJ2-5, with a weak D call TRBD1 (5 bases). The J call is uncertain, as TRBJ2-7 better fits the DNA end. Looked up from germline, CDR1 is SGHDT and CDR2 is YYEEEE. This CDR3 spans 12 amino acids. In DNA, the CDR3 is TGTGCCAGCAGCGATCAGGGCTACGAGCAGTACTTC. It translates to CASSDQGYEQYF.

This clone was seen once. This chain uses TRBV28 with TRBJ2-3, with 9 bases fitting TRBD2. Germline assignment: CDR1 MDHEN and CDR2 SYDVKM. The CDR3 consists of 16 residues. Trimming took 5 bases from V and 0 from J; bases not matched to a gene: 6. The CDR3 reads CASSDGLASSTDTQYF. The CDR3 coding sequence is TGTGCCAGCAGTGACGGACTAGCGAGTAGCACAGATACGCAGTATTTT.

The J gene is TRBJ2-2, the V gene TRBV9; perhaps TRBD2 as D (5 bases). CDR1 SGDLS and CDR2 YYNGEE come from the germline V gene. The germline V and J ends were trimmed by 5 bases and 5 bases, with 19 bases remaining between them. The CDR3 length is 16 residues. The CDR3 nucleotides are TGTGCCAGCAGTCAGGACCGACTACCCCGGACCGGGGAGCTGTTTTTT. Protein sequence: CASSQDRLPRTGELFF.

The rearrangement uses TRBV4-3 and TRBJ2-1; perhaps TRBD2 as D (6 bases). The CDR3 runs 15 residues. V gave up 4 bases and J gave up 1 base, with 11 bases separating them. The germline V gene encodes CDR1 LGHNA and CDR2 YSLEER. CDR3 amino acids: CASSPAGPSYNEQFF. In nucleotides, the CDR3 is TGCGCCAGCAGCCCGGCGGGGCCGTCCTACAATGAGCAGTTCTTC.

This clone showed up just once. The genes are TRBV29-1 and TRBJ1-4; 9 bases line up with TRBD1. The CDR3 totals 16 residues. Per germline, CDR1 SQVTM and CDR2 ANQGSEA. The ends lost 6 bases at V and 8 bases at J; junction bases unmatched: 16. The DNA for the CDR3 is TGCAGCGTGTCCAAAACAAGGGGGACAGGGAGGGAAAAACTGTTTTTT. Its translation is CSVSKTRGTGREKLFF.

V usage is TRBV13 and J usage is TRBJ2-6; the D call may be TRBD1 or TRBD2 (5 bases each). Germline CDR1 is PRHDT and CDR2 is FYEKMQ (reference sequence). There are 18 residues in the CDR3. V was shortened by 8 bases and J by 2 bases, with 22 bases between the two germline ends. CDR3: CASSPSRDRFAGANVLTF. The CDR3 bases are TGTGCCAGCTCCCCCTCCCGGGACCGATTTGCTGGGGCCAACGTCCTGACTTTC.

This chain joins TRBV30 and TRBJ2-7; D tentatively reads TRBD1 or TRBD2 (5 bases each). This CDR3 has 12 residues. Between the trimmed V and J ends, which lost 1 base and 6 bases, there was a span of 10 bases. CDR1 is GTSNPN and CDR2 is SVGIG in the germline V gene (reference sequence). In DNA form, the CDR3 reads TGTGCCTGGAGTGCTCCGGGACCCGAGCAGTACTTC. It encodes CAWSAPGPEQYF. Variable domain in full (rest from reference TRBV30 and TRBJ2-7): SQTIHQWPATLVQPVGSPLSLECTVEGTSNPNLYWYRQAAGRGLQLLFYSVGIGQISSEVPQNLSASRPQDRQFILSSKKLLLSDSGFYLCAWSAPGPEQYFGPGTRLTVT.